The T cell receptor (beta chain) described here comes from a study of tumor-infiltrating lymphocytes in primary liver carcinoma. About this clonotype: This CDR3 is missing its conserved last phenylalanine or tryptophan, likely due to a read error.

Co-extraction yielded RNA and DNA from approximately 20-30 mg of unsorted bulk tissue. Five discrete regions of every tumor underwent sampling. Making TCR beta cDNA involved around 540 ng total RNA and a constant-region primer. Three nested multiplex PCR rounds, a slightly modified ARM-PCR method, built the TCR beta libraries. PCR rounds one and two used TRBV1-TRBV30 forward primers with a C-beta reverse primer for roughly 10 cycles each. TCRdb re-derived calls from the multiplex PCR reads in MiXCR, one entry per CDR3 protein. This table holds roughly 30,000 distinct CDR3 sequences, 71% found once. The CDR3 totals 14 residues. Per the germline V gene, CDR1 is SGHAT and CDR2 is FQNNGV.

The sample comprised liver tumor tissue from sampling region 3. Subset of the sample: tumor region T3, left-lateral pole. The source is a woman in her 30s with primary liver carcinoma and hepatitis B virus infection. The chain recombines TRBV11-2 with TRBJ2-5; D may be TRBD1 or TRBD2 (5 bases each). The CDR3 nucleotides read TGTACCAGCAGTTCAGTGAGGGGCCCCGAGACCCAGTACTCC. As protein: CTSSSVRGPETQYS.